This T cell receptor beta chain derives from a study of blood T cell repertoires in COVID-19. Clones were sequenced by immunoSEQ multiplex PCR, and TCRdb holds only the in-frame ones, with some missing. The sample has 55,000 to 80,000 clones, about 80% seen once. V lost 3 bases to trimming and J lost 4 bases; unmatched junction nucleotides: 3. Germline loops: CDR1 LNHDA, CDR2 SQIVND (reference sequence). The CDR3 spans 13 residues. V usage is TRBV19 and J usage is TRBJ2-7, with 7 bases matching TRBD2. Sequences were obtained from peripheral blood. This receptor was taken from a woman aged 70-85 years with acute or convalescent COVID-19. The CDR3 spells CASSIGGGYEQYF. CDR3 DNA sequence: TGTGCCAGTAGTATTGGCGGGGGTTACGAGCAGTACTTC.